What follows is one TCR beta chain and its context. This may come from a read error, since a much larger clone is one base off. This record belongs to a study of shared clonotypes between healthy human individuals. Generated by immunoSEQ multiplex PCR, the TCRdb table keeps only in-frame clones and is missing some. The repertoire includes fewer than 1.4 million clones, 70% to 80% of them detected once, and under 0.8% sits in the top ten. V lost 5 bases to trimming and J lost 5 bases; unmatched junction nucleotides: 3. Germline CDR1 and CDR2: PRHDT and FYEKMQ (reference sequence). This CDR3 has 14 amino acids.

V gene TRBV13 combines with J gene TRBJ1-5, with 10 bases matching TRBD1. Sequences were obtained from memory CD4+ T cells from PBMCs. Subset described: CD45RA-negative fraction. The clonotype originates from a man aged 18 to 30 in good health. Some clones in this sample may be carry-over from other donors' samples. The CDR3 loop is CASSPGQGDQPQHF. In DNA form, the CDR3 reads TGTGCCAGCAGCCCTGGACAGGGGGATCAGCCCCAGCATTTT. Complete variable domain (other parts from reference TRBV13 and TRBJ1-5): AAGVIQSPRHLIKEKRETATLKCYPIPRHDTVYWYQQGPGQDPQFLISFYEKMQSDKGSIPDRFSAQQFSDYHSELNMSSLELGDSALYFCASSPGQGDQPQHFGDGTRLSIL.